This TCR beta chain came from a study of blood T cell repertoires in COVID-19. About the research overall: T cells, B-cell-depleted T cells, or PBMCs provided the cDNA or gDNA that served as material.

Method: immunoSEQ multiplex PCR; TCRdb's copy keeps in-frame clones and lacks some. The sample includes 31,000 or so clones, around 91% of them seen just once. CDR3 size: 13 residues. From germline, CDR1 is SGDLS and CDR2 YYNGEE. Trimming took 0 bases from V and 4 from J, leaving 5 bases between them. The clonotype was recovered from an elderly man with acute or convalescent COVID-19. This chain joins TRBV9 and TRBJ1-3, with unresolved D. The sequenced material came from peripheral blood. CDR3 coding DNA: TGTGCCAGCAGCGTAGCTCTGGGAAACACCATATATTTT. As protein: CASSVALGNTIYF. The complete variable domain, with remaining parts taken from reference TRBV9 and TRBJ1-3, reads DSGVTQTPKHLITATGQRVTLRCSPRSGDLSVYWYQQSLDQGLQFLIQYYNGEERAKGNILERFSAQQFPDLHSELNLSSLELGDSALYFCASSVALGNTIYFGEGSWLTVV.